Below, one T cell receptor (beta chain) is given with its context. This sample stems from a study of blood T cell repertoires in COVID-19. The V end lost 7 bases, the J end lost 4 bases, and 19 bases lay between the germline ends. The V gene's germline CDR1 is MNHEY and CDR2 SVGAGI. This CDR3 is built from 15 residues. TCRdb's table, derived via immunoSEQ multiplex PCR, lists solely in-frame clones and lacks some. The sample holds some 94,000 clones, about 83% seen once. The TCR was taken from an older woman with COVID-19, enrolled during active disease. The chain employs TRBV6-5 and TRBJ1-1; possibly TRBD1 for D (5 bases). The sample was peripheral blood. CDR3 coding DNA: TGTGCCAGCATCCTGACTAGGGGTTTAAGCACTGAAGCTTTCTTT. As protein: CASILTRGLSTEAFF.